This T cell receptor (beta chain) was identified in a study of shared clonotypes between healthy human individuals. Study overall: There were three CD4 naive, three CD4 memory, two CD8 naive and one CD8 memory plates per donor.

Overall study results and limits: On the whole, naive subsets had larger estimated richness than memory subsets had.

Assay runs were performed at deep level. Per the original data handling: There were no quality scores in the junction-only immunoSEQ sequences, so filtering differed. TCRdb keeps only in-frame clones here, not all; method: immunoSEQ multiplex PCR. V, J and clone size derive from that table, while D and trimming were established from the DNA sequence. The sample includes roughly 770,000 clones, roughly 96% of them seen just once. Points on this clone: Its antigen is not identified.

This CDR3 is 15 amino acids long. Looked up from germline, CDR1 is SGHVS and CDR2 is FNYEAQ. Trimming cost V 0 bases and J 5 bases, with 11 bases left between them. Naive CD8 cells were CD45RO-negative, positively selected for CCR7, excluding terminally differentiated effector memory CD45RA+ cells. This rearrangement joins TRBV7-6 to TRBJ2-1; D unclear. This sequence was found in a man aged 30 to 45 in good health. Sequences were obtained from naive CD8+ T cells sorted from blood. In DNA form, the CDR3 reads TGTGCCAGCAGCTTAGCCCTAACTCAGCACAATGAGCAGTTCTTC. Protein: CASSLALTQHNEQFF.